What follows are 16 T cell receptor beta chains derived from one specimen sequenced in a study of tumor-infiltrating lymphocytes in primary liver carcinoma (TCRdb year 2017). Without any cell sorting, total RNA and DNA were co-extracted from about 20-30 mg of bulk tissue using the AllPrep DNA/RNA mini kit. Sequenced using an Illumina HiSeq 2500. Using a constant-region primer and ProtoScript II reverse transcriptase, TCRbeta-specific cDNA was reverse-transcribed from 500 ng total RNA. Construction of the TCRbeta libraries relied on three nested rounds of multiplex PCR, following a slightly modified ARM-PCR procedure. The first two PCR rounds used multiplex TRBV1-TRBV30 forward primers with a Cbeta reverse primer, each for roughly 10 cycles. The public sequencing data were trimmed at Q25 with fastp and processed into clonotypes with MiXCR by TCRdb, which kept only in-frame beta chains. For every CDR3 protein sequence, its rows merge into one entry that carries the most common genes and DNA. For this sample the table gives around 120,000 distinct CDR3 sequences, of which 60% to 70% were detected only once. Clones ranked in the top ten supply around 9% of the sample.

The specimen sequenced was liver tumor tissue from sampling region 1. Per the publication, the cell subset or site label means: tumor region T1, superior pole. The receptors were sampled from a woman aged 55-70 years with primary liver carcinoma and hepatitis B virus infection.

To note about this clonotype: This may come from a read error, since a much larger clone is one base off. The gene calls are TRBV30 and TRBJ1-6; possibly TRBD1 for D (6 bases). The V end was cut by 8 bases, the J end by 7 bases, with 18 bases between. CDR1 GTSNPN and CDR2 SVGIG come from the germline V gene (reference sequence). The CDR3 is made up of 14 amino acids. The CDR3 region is CARGGPLINSPLHF. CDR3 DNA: TGTGCCCGGGGGGGGCCGTTGATAAATTCACCCCTCCACTTT.

The CDR3 spells CATRSDEDTQYF. Written as DNA, the CDR3 is TGTGCCACCAGGTCGGATGAGGATACGCAGTATTTT. The chain links TRBV24-1 to TRBJ2-3; D unclear. Germline assignment: CDR1 KGHDR and CDR2 SFDVKD. The V end was cut by 7 bases, the J end by 6 bases, with 10 bases between. This CDR3 has 12 amino acids.

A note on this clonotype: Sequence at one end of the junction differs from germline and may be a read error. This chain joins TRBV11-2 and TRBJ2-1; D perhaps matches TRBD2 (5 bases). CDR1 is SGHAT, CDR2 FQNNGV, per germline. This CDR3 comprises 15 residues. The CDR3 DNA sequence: TGTGCCAACAGCTTAGCGCCTAGCTCTTACAATGAGCAGCTCTTC. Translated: CANSLAPSSYNEQLF.

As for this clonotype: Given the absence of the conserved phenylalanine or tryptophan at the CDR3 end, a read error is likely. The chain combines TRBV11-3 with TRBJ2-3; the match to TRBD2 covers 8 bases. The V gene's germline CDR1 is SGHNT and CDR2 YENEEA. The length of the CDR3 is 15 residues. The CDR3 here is CACSPLAGGTDTQYY. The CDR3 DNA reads TGTGCCTGCAGCCCCCTGGCGGGAGGAACAGATACGCAGTATTAT.

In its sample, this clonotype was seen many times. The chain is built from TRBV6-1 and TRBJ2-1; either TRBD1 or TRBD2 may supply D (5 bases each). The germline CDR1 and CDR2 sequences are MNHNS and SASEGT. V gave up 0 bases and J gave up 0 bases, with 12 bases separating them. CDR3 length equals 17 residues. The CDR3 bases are TGTGCCAGCAGTGAAGCAGGGACCTGGAGCTCCTACAATGAGCAGTTCTTC. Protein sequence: CASSEAGTWSSYNEQFF.

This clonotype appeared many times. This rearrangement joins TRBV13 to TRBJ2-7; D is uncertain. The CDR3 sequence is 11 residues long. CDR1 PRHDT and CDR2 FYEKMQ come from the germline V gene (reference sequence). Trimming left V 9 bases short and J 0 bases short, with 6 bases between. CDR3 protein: CARWGSYEQYF. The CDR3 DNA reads TGTGCCAGATGGGGCTCCTACGAGCAGTACTTC.

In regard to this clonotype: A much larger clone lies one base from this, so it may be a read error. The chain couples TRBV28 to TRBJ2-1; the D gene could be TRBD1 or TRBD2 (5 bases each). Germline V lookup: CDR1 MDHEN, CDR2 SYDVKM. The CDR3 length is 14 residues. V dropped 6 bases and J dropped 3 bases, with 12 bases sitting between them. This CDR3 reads CASRSGARYNEQFF. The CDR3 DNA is TGTGCCAGCAGATCCGGGGCTCGCTACAATGAGCAGTTCTTC.

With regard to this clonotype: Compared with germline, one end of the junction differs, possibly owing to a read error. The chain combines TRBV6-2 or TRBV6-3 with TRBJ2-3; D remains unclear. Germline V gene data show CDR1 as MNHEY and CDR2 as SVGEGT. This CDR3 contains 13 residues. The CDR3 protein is CASSYSNKDTQYF. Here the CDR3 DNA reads TGTGCCAGCAGTTACTCTAACAAAGATACACAGTATTTT.

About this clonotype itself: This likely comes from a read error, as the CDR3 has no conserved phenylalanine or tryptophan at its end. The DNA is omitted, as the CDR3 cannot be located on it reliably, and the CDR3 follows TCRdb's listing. CDR3 region: CASSPRTAGEQLC. This chain joins TRBV11-3 and TRBJ2-1; TRBD1 is the table's D call and was not checked against the DNA. In germline, CDR1 is SGHNT, CDR2 YENEEA. Counting both end residues, the CDR3 totals 13 amino acids.

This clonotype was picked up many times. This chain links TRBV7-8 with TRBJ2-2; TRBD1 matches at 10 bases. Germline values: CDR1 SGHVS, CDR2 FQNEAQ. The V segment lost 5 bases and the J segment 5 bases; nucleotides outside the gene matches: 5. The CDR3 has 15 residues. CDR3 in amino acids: CASSQGQGWTGELFF. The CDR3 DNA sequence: TGTGCCAGCAGCCAGGGACAGGGGTGGACCGGGGAGCTGTTTTTT. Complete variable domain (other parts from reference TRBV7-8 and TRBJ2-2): GAGVSQSPRYKVAKRGQDVALRCDPISGHVSLFWYQQALGQGPEFLTYFQNEAQLDKSGLPSDRFFAERPEGSVSTLKIQRTQQEDSAVYLCASSQGQGWTGELFFGEGSRLTVL.

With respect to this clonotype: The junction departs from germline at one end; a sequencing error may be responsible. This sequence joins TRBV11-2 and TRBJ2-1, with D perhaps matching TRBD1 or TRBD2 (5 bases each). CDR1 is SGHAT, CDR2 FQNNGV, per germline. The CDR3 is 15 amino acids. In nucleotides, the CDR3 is TGTGCAAGCAGTTCGGGGACGGTGGACTACAATGAGCAGTTCTTC. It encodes CASSSGTVDYNEQFF.

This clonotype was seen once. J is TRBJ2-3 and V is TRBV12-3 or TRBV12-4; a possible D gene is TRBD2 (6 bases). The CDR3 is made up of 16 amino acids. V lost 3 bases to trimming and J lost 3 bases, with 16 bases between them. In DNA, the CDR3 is TGTGCCAGCAGTTTTCAGCCGGGAGCGAGGACAGATACGCAGTATTTT. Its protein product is CASSFQPGARTDTQYF.

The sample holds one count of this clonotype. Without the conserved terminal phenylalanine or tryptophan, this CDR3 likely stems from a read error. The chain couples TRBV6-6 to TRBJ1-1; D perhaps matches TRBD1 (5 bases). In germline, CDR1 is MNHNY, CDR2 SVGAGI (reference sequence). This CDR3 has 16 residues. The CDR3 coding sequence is TGTGCCAGCAGTTACGGAGGTGAGGGGCCGAGCACTGAGGCTTTCCTT. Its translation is CASSYGGEGPSTEAFL.

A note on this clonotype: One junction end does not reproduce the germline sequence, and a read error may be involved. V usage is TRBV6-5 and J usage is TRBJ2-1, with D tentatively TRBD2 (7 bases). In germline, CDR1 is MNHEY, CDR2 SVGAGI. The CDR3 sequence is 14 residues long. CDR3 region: CASRGGAPYKEQFF. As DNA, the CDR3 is TGTGCCAGTCGAGGGGGGGCGCCCTACAAAGAGCAGTTCTTC.

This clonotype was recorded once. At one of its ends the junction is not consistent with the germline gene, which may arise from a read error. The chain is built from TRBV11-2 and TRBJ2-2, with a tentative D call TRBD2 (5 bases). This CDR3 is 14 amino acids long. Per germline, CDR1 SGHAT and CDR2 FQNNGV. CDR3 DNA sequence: TGTGCTAGCAGCCCTTATAGACGGGTCGGGGAGCTGTGTTTT. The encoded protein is CASSPYRRVGELCF.

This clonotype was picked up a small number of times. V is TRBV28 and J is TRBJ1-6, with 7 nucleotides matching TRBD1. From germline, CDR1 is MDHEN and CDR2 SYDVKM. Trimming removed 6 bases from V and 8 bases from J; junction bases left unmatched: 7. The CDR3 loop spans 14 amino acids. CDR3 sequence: CASRFGDRDSPLHF. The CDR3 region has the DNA TGTGCCAGCAGATTCGGGGACAGAGATTCACCCCTCCACTTT. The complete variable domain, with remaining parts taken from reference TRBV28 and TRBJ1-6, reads DVKVTQSSRYLVKRTGEKVFLECVQDMDHENMFWYRQDPGLGLRLIYFSYDVKMKEKGDIPEGYSVSREKKERFSLILESASTNQTSMYLCASRFGDRDSPLHFGNGTRLTVT.